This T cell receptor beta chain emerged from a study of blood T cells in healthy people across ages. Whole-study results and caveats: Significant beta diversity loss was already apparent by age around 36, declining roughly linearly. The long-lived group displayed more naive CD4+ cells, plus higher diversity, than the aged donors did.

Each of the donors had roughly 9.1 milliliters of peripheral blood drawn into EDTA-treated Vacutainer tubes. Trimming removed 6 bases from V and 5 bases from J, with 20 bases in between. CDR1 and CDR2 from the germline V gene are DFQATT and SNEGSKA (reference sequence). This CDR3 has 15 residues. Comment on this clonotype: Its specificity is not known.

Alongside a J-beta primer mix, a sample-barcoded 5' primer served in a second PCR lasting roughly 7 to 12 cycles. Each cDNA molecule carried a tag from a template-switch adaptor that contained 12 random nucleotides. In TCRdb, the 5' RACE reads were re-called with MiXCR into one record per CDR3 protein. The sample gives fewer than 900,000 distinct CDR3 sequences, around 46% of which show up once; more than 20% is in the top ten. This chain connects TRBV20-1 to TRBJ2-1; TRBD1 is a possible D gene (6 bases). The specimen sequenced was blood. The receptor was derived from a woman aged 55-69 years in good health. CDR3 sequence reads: CSARATDRTHNEQFF. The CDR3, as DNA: TGCAGTGCGCGAGCCACGGACAGAACACACAATGAGCAGTTCTTC.